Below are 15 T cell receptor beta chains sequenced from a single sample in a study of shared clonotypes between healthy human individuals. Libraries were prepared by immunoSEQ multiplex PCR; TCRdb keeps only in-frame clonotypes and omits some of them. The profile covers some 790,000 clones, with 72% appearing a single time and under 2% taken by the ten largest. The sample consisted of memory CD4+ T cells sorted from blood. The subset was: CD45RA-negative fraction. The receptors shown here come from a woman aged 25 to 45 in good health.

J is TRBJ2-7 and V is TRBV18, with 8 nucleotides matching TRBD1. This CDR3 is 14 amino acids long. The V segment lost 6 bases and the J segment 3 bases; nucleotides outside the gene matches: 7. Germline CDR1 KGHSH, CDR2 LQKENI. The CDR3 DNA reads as TGTGCCAGCTCGCCTCGGACAGGGAACTACGAGCAGTACTTC. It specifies CASSPRTGNYEQYF.

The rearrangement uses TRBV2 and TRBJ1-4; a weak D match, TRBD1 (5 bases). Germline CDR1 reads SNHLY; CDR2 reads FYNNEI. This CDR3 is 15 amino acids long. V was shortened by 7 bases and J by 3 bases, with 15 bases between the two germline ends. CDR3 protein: CASKFSGGANEKLFF. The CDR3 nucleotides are TGTGCCAGCAAGTTTAGCGGGGGTGCTAATGAAAAACTGTTTTTT.

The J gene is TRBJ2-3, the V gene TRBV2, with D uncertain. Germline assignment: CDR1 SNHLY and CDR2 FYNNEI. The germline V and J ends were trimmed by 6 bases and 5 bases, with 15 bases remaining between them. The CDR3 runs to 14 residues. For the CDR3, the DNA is TGTGCCAGCAGAGGCGGTGGGTTGGTAGATACGCAGTATTTT. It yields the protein CASRGGGLVDTQYF.

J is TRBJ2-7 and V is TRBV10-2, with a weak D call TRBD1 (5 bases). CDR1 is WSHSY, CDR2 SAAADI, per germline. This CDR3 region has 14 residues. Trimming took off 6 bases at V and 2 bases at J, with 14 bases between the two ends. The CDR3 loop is CASRRGAPTYEQYF. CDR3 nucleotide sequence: TGCGCCAGCAGAAGGGGCGCCCCGACCTACGAGCAGTACTTC.

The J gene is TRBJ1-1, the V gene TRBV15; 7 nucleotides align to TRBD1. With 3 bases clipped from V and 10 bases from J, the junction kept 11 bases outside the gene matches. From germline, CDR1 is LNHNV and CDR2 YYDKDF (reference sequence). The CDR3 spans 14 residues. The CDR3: CATSRAEGAVRAFF. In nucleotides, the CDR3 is TGTGCCACCAGCAGGGCTGAGGGGGCAGTGAGAGCTTTCTTT. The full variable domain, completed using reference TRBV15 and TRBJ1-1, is DAMVIQNPRYQVTQFGKPVTLSCSQTLNHNVMYWYQQKSSQAPKLLFHYYDKDFNNEADTPDNFQSRRPNTSFCFLDIRSPGLGDTAMYLCATSRAEGAVRAFFGQGTRLTVV.

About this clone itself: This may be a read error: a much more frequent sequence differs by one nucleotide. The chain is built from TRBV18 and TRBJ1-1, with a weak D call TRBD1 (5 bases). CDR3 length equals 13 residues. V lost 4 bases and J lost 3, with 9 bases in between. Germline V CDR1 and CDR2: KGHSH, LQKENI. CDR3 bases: TGTGCCAGCTCACAGGGGACGGACACTGAAGCTTTCTTT. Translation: CASSQGTDTEAFF.

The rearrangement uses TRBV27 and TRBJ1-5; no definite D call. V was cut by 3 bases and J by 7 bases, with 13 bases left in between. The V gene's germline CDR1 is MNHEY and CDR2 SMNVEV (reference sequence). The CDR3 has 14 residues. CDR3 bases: TGTGCCAGCAGTTTCGCCAGGAGCACCCAGCCCCAGCATTTT. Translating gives CASSFARSTQPQHF.

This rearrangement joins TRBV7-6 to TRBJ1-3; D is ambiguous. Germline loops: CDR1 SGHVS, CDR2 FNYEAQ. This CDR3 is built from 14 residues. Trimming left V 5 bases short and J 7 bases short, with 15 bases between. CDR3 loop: CASSPDRVVNTIYF. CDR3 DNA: TGTGCCAGCAGCCCTGATCGGGTAGTCAACACCATATATTTT.

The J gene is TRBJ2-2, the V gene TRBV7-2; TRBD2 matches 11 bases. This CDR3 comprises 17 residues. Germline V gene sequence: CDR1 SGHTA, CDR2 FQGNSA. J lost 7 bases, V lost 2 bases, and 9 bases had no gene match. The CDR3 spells CASSLMRLAGTIGELFF. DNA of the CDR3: TGTGCCAGCAGCTTAATGAGACTAGCGGGAACTATCGGGGAGCTGTTTTTT.

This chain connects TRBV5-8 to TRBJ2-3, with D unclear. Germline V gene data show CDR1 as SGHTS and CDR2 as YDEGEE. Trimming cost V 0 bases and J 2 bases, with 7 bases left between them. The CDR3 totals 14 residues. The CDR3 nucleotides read TGTGCCAGCAGCTTGGAACCCTACACAGATACGCAGTATTTT. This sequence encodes CASSLEPYTDTQYF.

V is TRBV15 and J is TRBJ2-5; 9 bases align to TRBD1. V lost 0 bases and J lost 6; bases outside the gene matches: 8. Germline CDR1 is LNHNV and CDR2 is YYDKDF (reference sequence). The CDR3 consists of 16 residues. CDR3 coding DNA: TGTGCCACCAGCAGAGATCCGACAGGGGGACAGAAGACCCAGTACTTC. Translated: CATSRDPTGGQKTQYF.

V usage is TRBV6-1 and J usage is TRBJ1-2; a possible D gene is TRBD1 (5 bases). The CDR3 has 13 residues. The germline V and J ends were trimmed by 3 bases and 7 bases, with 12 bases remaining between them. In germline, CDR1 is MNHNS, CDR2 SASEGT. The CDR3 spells CASSDRVVGGYTF. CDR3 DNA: TGTGCCAGCAGTGACAGGGTCGTGGGTGGCTACACCTTC.

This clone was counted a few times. The DNA of the CDR3 is TGTGCCAGCAGCACGGGACTTCCTTATGGCCATGAGCAGTTCTTC. It specifies CASSTGLPYGHEQFF. This chain uses TRBV5-4 with TRBJ2-1; D perhaps matches TRBD2 (6 bases). The ends were cut back, 4 bases at V and 8 bases at J, with 19 bases in the middle. This CDR3 contains 15 residues. CDR1 and CDR2 from the germline V gene are SGHNT and YYREEE (reference sequence).

Here the CDR3 DNA reads TGTGCCAGCAGCCAAGTTGGCCGCGAGCAGTACTTC. This translates into CASSQVGREQYF. This chain links TRBV4-2 with TRBJ2-7; the D is unclear. CDR3 size: 12 residues. V lost 1 base, J lost 6 bases, and 7 bases lay in between. From germline, CDR1 is LGHNA and CDR2 YNFKEQ.

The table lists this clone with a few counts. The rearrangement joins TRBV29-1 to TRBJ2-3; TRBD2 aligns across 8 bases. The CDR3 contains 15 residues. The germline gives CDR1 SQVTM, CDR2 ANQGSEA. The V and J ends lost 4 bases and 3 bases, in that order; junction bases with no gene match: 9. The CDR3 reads CSVAMGAGGTDTQYF. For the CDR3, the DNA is TGCAGCGTTGCCATGGGGGCGGGAGGTACAGATACGCAGTATTTT.